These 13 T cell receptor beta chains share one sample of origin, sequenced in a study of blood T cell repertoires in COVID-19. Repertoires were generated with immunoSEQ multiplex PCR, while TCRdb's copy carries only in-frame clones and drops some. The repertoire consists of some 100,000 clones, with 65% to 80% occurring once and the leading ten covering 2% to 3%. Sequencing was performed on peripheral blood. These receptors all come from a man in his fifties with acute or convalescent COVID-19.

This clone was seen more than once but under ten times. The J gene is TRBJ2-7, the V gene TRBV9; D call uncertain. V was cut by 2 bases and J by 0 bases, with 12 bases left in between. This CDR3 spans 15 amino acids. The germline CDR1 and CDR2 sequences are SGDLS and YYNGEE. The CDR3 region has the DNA TGTGCCAGCAGCGTTTCGCCGGTAAGCTCCTACGAGCAGTACTTC. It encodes CASSVSPVSSYEQYF. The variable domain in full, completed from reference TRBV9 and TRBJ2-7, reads DSGVTQTPKHLITATGQRVTLRCSPRSGDLSVYWYQQSLDQGLQFLIQYYNGEERAKGNILERFSAQQFPDLHSELNLSSLELGDSALYFCASSVSPVSSYEQYFGPGTRLTVT.

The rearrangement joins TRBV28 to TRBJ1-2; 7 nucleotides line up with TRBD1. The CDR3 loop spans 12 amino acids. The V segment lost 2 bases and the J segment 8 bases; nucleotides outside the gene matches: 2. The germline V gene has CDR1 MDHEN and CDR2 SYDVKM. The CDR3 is CASSLGTEGYTF. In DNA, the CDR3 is TGTGCCAGCAGTTTAGGGACAGAGGGCTACACCTTC.

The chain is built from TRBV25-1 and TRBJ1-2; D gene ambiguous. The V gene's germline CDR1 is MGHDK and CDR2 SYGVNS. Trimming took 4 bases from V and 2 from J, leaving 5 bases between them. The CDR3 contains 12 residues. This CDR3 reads CASSARNYGYTF. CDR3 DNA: TGTGCCAGCAGTGCCAGGAACTATGGCTACACCTTC.

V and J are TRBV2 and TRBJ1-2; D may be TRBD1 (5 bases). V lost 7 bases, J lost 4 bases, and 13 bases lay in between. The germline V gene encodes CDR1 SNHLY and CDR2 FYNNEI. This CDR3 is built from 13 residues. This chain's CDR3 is CASTPGRGYGYTF. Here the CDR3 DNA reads TGTGCCAGCACCCCTGGGAGGGGCTATGGCTACACCTTC.

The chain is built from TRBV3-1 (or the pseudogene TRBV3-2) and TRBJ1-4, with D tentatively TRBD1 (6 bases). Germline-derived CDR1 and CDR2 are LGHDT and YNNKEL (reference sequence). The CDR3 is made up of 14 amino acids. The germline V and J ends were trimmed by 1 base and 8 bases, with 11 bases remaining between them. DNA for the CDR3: TGTGCCAGCAGCCAAGTGGCCACAGGGGAAAAACTGTTTTTT. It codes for CASSQVATGEKLFF.

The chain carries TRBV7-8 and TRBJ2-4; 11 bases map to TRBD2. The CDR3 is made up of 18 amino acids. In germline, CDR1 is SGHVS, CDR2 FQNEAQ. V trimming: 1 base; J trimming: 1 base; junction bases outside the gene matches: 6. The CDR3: CASSLGIAGGAAKNIQYF. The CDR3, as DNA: TGTGCCAGCAGCTTAGGAATAGCGGGGGGGGCCGCCAAAAACATTCAGTACTTC. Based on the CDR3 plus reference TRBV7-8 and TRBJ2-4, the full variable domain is GAGVSQSPRYKVAKRGQDVALRCDPISGHVSLFWYQQALGQGPEFLTYFQNEAQLDKSGLPSDRFFAERPEGSVSTLKIQRTQQEDSAVYLCASSLGIAGGAAKNIQYFGAGTRLSVL.

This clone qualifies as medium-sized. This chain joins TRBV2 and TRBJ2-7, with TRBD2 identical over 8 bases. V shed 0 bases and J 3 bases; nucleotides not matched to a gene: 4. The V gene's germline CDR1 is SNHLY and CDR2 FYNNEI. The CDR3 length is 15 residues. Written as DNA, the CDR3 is TGTGCCAGCAGTGAAGCGCTTAGCGGGGTCTACGAGCAGTACTTC. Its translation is CASSEALSGVYEQYF.

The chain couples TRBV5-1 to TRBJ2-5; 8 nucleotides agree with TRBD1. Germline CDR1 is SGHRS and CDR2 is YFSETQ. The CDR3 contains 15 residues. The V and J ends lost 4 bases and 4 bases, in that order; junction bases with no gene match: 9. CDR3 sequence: CASSGRQGRAETQYF. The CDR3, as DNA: TGCGCCAGCAGCGGGCGACAGGGGCGGGCAGAGACCCAGTACTTC. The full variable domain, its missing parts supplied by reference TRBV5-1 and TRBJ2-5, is KAGVTQTPRYLIKTRGQQVTLSCSPISGHRSVSWYQQTPGQGLQFLFEYFSETQRNKGNFPGRFSGRQFSNSRSEMNVSTLELGDSALYLCASSGRQGRAETQYFGPGTRLLVL.

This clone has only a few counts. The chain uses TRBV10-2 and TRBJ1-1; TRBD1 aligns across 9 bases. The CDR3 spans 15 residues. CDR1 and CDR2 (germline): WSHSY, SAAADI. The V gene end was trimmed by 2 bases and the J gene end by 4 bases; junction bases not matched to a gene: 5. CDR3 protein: CASSEAGTGFTEAFF. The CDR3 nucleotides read TGCGCCAGCAGTGAGGCCGGGACAGGGTTCACTGAAGCTTTCTTT.

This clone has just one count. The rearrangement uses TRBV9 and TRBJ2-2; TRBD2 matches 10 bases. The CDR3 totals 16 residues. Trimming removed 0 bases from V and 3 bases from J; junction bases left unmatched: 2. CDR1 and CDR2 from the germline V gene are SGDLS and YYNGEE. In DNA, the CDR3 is TGTGCCAGCAGCGTAGAACTAGCGGGATACACCGGGGAGCTGTTTTTT. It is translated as CASSVELAGYTGELFF.

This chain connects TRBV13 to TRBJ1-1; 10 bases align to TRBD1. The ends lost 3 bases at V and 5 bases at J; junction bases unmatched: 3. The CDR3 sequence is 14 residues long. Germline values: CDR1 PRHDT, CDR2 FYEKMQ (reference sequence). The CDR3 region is CASSFDRGRTEAFF. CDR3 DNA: TGTGCCAGCAGCTTTGACAGGGGGCGGACTGAAGCTTTCTTT.

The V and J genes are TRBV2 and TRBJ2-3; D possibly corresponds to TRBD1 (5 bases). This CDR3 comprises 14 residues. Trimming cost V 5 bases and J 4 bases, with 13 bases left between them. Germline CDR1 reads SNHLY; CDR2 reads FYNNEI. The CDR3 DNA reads TGTGCCAGCAGTCCCAGGGAAAGGGCAGATACGCAGTATTTT. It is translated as CASSPRERADTQYF.

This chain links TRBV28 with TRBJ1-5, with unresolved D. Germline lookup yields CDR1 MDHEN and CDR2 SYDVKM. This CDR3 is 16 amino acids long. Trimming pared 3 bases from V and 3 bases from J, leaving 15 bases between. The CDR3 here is CASSLLNTWSNQPQHF. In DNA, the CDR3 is TGTGCCAGCAGTTTGCTGAACACCTGGTCCAATCAGCCCCAGCATTTT.